These 21 T cell receptor beta chains were sequenced from one sample in a study of neurological immune-mediated disorders (dated by TCRdb to between 2018 and 2021). The library was built by means of 5' RACE. The sequencer was an Illumina HiSeq 2500. TCRdb's own reprocessing of the public reads used fastp at Q25 and MiXCR and kept productive beta chains. When rows share a CDR3 protein, they turn into one entry using the most common DNA and genes. Counted in this sample were over 25,000 distinct CDR3 sequences; over 1.2% of them appeared once. The ten biggest clones cover around 9% of the sample. The material sequenced was PBMCs. The source is a woman aged 25 to 39 with multiple sclerosis.

The J gene is TRBJ1-6, the V gene TRBV10-1, with D perhaps matching TRBD1 (5 bases). Between the trimmed V and J ends, which lost 6 bases and 10 bases, there was a span of 19 bases. Germline lookup yields CDR1 WNHNN and CDR2 SYGVQD (reference sequence). The CDR3 has 15 amino acids. CDR3 sequence reads: CASRHPGRRDSPLHF. The CDR3 region has the DNA TGCGCCAGCAGACACCCGGGACGTCGGGACTCACCCCTCCACTTT.

This clonotype was recorded at least ten times. The CDR3 DNA reads TGTGCCAGCAGTGTGTCGGGACAGGGGAACCCCCCGCAGTATTTT. Protein product: CASSVSGQGNPPQYF. The V gene is TRBV27, the J gene TRBJ2-3; TRBD1 aligns across 10 bases. Trimming removed 5 bases from V and 10 bases from J; junction bases left unmatched: 12. Germline CDR1 reads MNHEY; CDR2 reads SMNVEV (reference sequence). CDR3 length: 15 residues.

This clonotype was recorded at least ten times. The chain employs TRBV7-3 and TRBJ2-1; either TRBD1 or TRBD2 may fit D (6 bases each). The germline V gene encodes CDR1 SGHTA and CDR2 FQGTGA. The V end was cut by 1 base, the J end by 7 bases, with 11 bases between. This CDR3 has 14 amino acids. The CDR3, as DNA: TGTGCCAGCAGCTTAATCAGGGGAGGAAATGAGCAGTTCTTC. It specifies CASSLIRGGNEQFF.

The table lists this clonotype with many counts. The chain combines TRBV20-1 with TRBJ1-5, with TRBD1 matching 9 bases. Germline values: CDR1 DFQATT, CDR2 SNEGSKA (reference sequence). The CDR3 spans 12 residues. J was trimmed by 5 bases and V by 7 bases; bases with no gene match: 3. Here the CDR3 reads CSVGQGDQPQHF. As DNA, the CDR3 is TGCAGTGTGGGACAGGGAGATCAGCCCCAGCATTTT.

This clonotype was seen many times. The chain is built from TRBV12-3 or TRBV12-4 and TRBJ1-6; D may be TRBD1 (5 bases). V lost 5 bases, J lost 6 bases, and 14 bases lay in between. The CDR3 is made up of 15 amino acids. Here the CDR3 reads CASSLGGSGNSPLHF. The CDR3 nucleotides read TGTGCCAGCAGTCTGGGGGGATCGGGTAATTCACCCCTCCACTTT.

This clonotype has ten or more counts. The chain links TRBV12-3 or TRBV12-4 to TRBJ2-7; no reliable D call. The ends were cut back, 3 bases at V and 3 bases at J, with 9 bases in the middle. CDR3 size: 13 residues. The CDR3 DNA reads TGTGCCAGCAGTTTTTTGTCCGGCTACGAGCAGTACTTC. Protein product: CASSFLSGYEQYF.

This clonotype was observed many times. This chain connects TRBV5-1 to TRBJ2-1; 7 positions match TRBD2. The germline gives CDR1 SGHRS, CDR2 YFSETQ. The CDR3 runs to 17 residues. The junction had 9 bases not matched to a gene; V was cut back by 3 bases and J by 0 bases. Written as DNA, the CDR3 is TGCGCCAGCAGCTCCTTTAGCGGGCCGAGCTCCTACAATGAGCAGTTCTTC. Translating it yields CASSSFSGPSSYNEQFF. Variable domain in full (rest from reference TRBV5-1 and TRBJ2-1): KAGVTQTPRYLIKTRGQQVTLSCSPISGHRSVSWYQQTPGQGLQFLFEYFSETQRNKGNFPGRFSGRQFSNSRSEMNVSTLELGDSALYLCASSSFSGPSSYNEQFFGPGTRLTVL.

This clonotype was recorded at least ten times. This chain connects TRBV2 to TRBJ2-3; a possible D gene is TRBD1 (6 bases). This CDR3 region has 15 residues. CDR1 SNHLY and CDR2 FYNNEI come from the germline V gene. The ends were cut back, 9 bases at V and 2 bases at J, with 18 bases in the middle. The CDR3, as DNA: TGTGCCAGTGCACGGGACACCTTACCCACAGATACGCAGTATTTT. Its translation: CASARDTLPTDTQYF.

This clonotype appeared many times. The rearrangement links TRBV6-1 to TRBJ2-1, with 8 bases lining up with TRBD1. This CDR3 region has 14 residues. V shed 3 bases, J shed 4 bases, and the junction held 2 bases outside the gene matches. Germline CDR1 and CDR2: MNHNS and SASEGT. CDR3 loop: CASSDQGAYNEQFF. CDR3 bases: TGTGCCAGCAGTGACCAGGGGGCTTACAATGAGCAGTTCTTC.

In this sample, this clonotype turned up many times. This chain uses TRBV7-2 with TRBJ2-3; 9 positions match TRBD2. Germline lookup yields CDR1 SGHTA and CDR2 FQGNSA. Trimming cost V 5 bases and J 1 base; bases outside gene matches: 7. This CDR3 has 16 amino acids. For the CDR3, the DNA is TGTGCCAGCAGCGCCTTCGCGGGGGGGCGCACAGATACGCAGTATTTT. Translated: CASSAFAGGRTDTQYF.

This clonotype was recorded many times. The gene calls are TRBV7-9 and TRBJ2-2, with D unclear. Germline CDR1 and CDR2: SEHNR and FQNEAQ (reference sequence). Trimming removed 7 bases from V and 4 bases from J, with 16 bases in between. This CDR3 is built from 15 residues. The CDR3 DNA is TGTGCCAGCAACCCCCCGGCGACCGCCACCGGGGAGCTGTTTTTT. It is translated as CASNPPATATGELFF.

This clonotype was seen many times. This rearrangement joins TRBV20-1 to TRBJ2-3, with 8 nucleotides matching TRBD2. CDR3 size: 15 residues. V shed 6 bases, J shed 0 bases, and the junction held 8 bases outside the gene matches. CDR1 is DFQATT and CDR2 is SNEGSKA in the germline V gene (reference sequence). DNA for the CDR3: TGCAGTGCCGGCGGGGGGCTTCGCAGCACAGATACGCAGTATTTT. This sequence encodes CSAGGGLRSTDTQYF.

A few counts support this clonotype. The chain joins TRBV20-1 to TRBJ1-5; D is undetermined. The V gene's germline CDR1 is DFQATT and CDR2 SNEGSKA (reference sequence). Trimming took 0 bases from V and 4 from J, leaving 13 bases between them. The CDR3 contains 15 residues. CDR3 bases: TGCAGTGCTAGAGATCCCGGGAAGGGAAATCAGCCCCAGCATTTT. This translates into CSARDPGKGNQPQHF.

This clonotype appeared many times. The V and J genes are TRBV20-1 and TRBJ2-3; 11 nucleotides agree with TRBD2. The CDR3 runs 15 residues. Unmatched junction bases numbered 5, after V lost 5 bases and J lost 1 base. Germline loops: CDR1 DFQATT, CDR2 SNEGSKA (reference sequence). This CDR3 reads CSAYYSGGGTDTQYF. CDR3 nucleotides: TGCAGTGCTTATTATAGCGGGGGGGGCACAGATACGCAGTATTTT.

At least ten counts were recorded for this clonotype. The chain uses TRBV20-1 and TRBJ1-1; possible D gene TRBD1, 6 bases. V was shortened by 6 bases and J by 1 base, with 15 bases between the two germline ends. The CDR3 contains 14 residues. In germline, CDR1 is DFQATT, CDR2 SNEGSKA (reference sequence). CDR3 sequence reads: CSAKNRVSNTEAFF. The CDR3 coding sequence is TGCAGTGCCAAGAACAGGGTTTCGAACACTGAAGCTTTCTTT.

This clonotype was counted at least ten times. The V and J genes are TRBV12-3 or TRBV12-4 and TRBJ1-1; 8 bases line up with TRBD1. Losses at the gene ends were 4 bases for V and 0 bases for J; bases not matched to a gene: 4. This CDR3 contains 15 residues. CDR3 DNA: TGTGCCAGCAGTTCCATGACAGGGGTGAACACTGAAGCTTTCTTT. Translated: CASSSMTGVNTEAFF.

This clonotype came up many times. The gene calls are TRBV12-3 or TRBV12-4 and TRBJ1-6; perhaps TRBD1 as D (6 bases). The CDR3 contains 13 residues. Trimming took off 6 bases at V and 5 bases at J, with 8 bases between the two ends. The CDR3 loop is CASRRTDNSPLHF. The CDR3 DNA reads TGTGCCAGCAGACGGACAGATAATTCACCCCTCCACTTT.

This clonotype was counted ten times or more. The J gene is TRBJ2-5, the V gene TRBV5-1, with TRBD2 identical over 14 bases. Trimming took 4 bases from V and 1 from J; bases not matched to a gene: 6. The CDR3 covers 17 residues. CDR1 is SGHRS, CDR2 YFSETQ, per germline. CDR3 region: CASSVGLAGDLQETQYF. The DNA of the CDR3 is TGCGCCAGCAGCGTGGGACTAGCGGGGGACCTCCAAGAGACCCAGTACTTC.

This clonotype was detected ten times or more. The chain joins TRBV12-3 or TRBV12-4 to TRBJ2-6; 7 bases agree with TRBD2. V shed 6 bases and J 0 bases; nucleotides not matched to a gene: 2. The length of the CDR3 is 15 residues. The CDR3 is CASRLAISGANVLTF. Written as DNA, the CDR3 is TGTGCCAGCAGACTAGCGATCTCTGGGGCCAACGTCCTGACTTTC.

This clonotype came up many times. The chain employs TRBV7-9 and TRBJ2-5, with TRBD1 matching 11 bases. Germline V lookup: CDR1 SEHNR, CDR2 FQNEAQ (reference sequence). CDR3 length: 16 amino acids. Trimming took 4 bases from V and 0 from J; bases not matched to a gene: 4. CDR3 loop: CASSYGQGAYQETQYF. In DNA form, the CDR3 reads TGTGCCAGCAGCTACGGACAGGGGGCGTACCAAGAGACCCAGTACTTC.

Ten or more counts support this clonotype. This sequence joins TRBV7-2 and TRBJ2-1; TRBD2 might be the D (6 bases). The germline CDR1 and CDR2 sequences are SGHTA and FQGNSA. V was shortened by 4 bases and J by 4 bases, with 11 bases between the two germline ends. The CDR3 extends over 14 amino acids. The chain's CDR3 is CASSSRDWYNEQFF. The CDR3 DNA is TGTGCCAGCAGCTCACGGGACTGGTACAATGAGCAGTTCTTC.